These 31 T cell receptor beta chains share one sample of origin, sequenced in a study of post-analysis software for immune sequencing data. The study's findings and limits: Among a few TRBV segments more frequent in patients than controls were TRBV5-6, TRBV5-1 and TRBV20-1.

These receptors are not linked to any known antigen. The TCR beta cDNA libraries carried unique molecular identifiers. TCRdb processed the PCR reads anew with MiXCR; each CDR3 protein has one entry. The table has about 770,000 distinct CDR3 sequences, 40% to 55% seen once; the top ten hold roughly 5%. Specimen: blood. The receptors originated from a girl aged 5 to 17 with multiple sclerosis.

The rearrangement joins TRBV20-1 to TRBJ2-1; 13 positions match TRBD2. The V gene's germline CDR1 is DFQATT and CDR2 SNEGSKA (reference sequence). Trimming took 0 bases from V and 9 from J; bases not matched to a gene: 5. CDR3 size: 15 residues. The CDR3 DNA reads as TGCAGTGCTAGAGATGGGGGACTAGCGGGACCTGAGCAGTTCTTC. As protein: CSARDGGLAGPEQFF.

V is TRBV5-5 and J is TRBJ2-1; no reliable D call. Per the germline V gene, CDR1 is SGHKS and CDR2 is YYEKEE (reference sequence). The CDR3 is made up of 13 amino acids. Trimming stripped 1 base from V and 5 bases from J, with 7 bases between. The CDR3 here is CASSLTANNEQFF. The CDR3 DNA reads TGTGCCAGCAGCTTGACTGCGAACAATGAGCAGTTCTTC. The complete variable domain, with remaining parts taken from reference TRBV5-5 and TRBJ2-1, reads DAGVTQSPTHLIKTRGQQVTLRCSPISGHKSVSWYQQVLGQGPQFIFQYYEKEERGRGNFPDRFSARQFPNYSSELNVNALLLGDSALYLCASSLTANNEQFFGPGTRLTVL.

CDR3 DNA sequence: TGTGCCAGCAGCTTAAATGGGAACCCCAAAGAGACCCAGTACTTC. Its translation: CASSLNGNPKETQYF. This chain links TRBV7-2 with TRBJ2-7; D unresolved. The J call is in doubt because the DNA end fits TRBJ2-5 better. The CDR3 is made up of 15 amino acids. Per the germline V gene, CDR1 is SGHTA and CDR2 is FQGNSA.

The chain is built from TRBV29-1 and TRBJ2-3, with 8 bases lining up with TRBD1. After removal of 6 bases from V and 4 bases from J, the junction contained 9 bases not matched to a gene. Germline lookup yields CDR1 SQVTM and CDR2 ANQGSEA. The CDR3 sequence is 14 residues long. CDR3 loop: CSVAPTGAADTQYF. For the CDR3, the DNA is TGCAGCGTCGCTCCGACAGGGGCGGCAGATACGCAGTATTTT.

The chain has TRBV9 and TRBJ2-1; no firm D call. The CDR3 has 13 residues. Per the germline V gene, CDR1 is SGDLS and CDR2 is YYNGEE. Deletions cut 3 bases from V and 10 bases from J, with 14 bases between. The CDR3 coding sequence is TGTGCCAGCAGCGGGATTGGGATCCGGGAGCAGTTCTTC. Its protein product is CASSGIGIREQFF.

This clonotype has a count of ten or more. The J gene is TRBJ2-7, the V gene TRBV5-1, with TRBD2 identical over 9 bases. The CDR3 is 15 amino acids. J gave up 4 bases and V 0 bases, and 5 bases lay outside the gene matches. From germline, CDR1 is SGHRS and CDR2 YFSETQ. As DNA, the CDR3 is TGCGCCAGCAGCTTGGAGGTTAGCGGGAGTTACGAGCAGTACTTC. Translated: CASSLEVSGSYEQYF.

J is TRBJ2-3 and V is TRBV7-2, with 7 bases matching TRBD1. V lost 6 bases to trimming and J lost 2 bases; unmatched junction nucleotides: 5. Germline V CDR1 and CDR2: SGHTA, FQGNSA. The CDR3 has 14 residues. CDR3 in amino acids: CASRQGWDTDTQYF. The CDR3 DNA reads TGTGCCAGCAGACAGGGGTGGGACACAGATACGCAGTATTTT.

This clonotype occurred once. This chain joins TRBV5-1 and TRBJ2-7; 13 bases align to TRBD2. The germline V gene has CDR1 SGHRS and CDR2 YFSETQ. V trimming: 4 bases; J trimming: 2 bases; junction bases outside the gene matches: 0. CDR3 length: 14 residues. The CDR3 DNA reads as TGCGCCAGCAGCGGGACTAGCGGGGCCTACGAGCAGTACTTC. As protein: CASSGTSGAYEQYF.

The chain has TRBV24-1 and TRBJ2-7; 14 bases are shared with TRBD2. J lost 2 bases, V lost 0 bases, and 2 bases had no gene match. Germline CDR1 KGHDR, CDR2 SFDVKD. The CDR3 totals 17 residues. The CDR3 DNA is TGTGCCACCAGTGATTTGCGACTAGCGGGAGGGGCCTACGAGCAGTACTTC. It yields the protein CATSDLRLAGGAYEQYF.

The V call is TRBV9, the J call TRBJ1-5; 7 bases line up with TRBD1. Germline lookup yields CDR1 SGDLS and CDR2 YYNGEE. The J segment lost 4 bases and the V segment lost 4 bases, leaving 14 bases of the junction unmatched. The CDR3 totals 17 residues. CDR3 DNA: TGTGCCAGCAGCACCCAGGGGGGCCGGGCGGGGAATCAGCCCCAGCATTTT. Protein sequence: CASSTQGGRAGNQPQHF.

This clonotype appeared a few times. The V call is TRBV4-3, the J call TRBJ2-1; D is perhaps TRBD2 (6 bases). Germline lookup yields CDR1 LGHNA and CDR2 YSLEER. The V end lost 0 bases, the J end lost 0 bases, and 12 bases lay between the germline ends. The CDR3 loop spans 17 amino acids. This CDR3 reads CASSQDIAAISYNEQFF. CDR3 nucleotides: TGCGCCAGCAGCCAAGATATAGCGGCGATCTCCTACAATGAGCAGTTCTTC.

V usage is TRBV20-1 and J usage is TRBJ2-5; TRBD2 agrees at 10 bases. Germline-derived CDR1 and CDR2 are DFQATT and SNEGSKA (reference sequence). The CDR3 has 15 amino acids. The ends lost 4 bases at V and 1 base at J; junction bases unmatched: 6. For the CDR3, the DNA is TGCAGTGCTATTAGGACTAGCGGCCCCCAAGAGACCCAGTACTTC. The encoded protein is CSAIRTSGPQETQYF.

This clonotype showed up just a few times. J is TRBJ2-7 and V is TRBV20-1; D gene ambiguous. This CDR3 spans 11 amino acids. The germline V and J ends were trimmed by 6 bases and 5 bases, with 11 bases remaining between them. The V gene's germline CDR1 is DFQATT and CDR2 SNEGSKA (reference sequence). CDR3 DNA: TGCAGTGCGCTCAAGTTGGACGAGCAGTACTTC. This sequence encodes CSALKLDEQYF.

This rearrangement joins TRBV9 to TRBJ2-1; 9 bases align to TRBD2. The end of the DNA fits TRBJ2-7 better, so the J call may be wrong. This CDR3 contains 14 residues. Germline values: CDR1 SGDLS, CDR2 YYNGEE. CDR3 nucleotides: TGTGCCAGCAGCGTGGCGGGAGGGGTTGATGAGCAGTACTTC. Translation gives CASSVAGGVDEQYF.

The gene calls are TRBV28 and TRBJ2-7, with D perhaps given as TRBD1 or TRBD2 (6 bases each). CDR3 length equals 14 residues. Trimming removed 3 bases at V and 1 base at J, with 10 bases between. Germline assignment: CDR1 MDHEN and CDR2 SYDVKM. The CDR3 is CASSFRGRSYEQYF. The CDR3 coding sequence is TGTGCCAGCAGTTTCCGGGGGCGATCCTACGAGCAGTACTTC.

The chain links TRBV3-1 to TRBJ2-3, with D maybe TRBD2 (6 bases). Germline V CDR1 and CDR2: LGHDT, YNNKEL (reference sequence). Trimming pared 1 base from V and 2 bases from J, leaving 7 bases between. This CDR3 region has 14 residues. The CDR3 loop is CASSQGTNTDTQYF. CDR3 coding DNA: TGTGCCAGCAGCCAAGGGACTAACACAGATACGCAGTATTTT.

CDR3 DNA sequence: TGTGCCAGCAGTTCCGGGACAGGGTACCTCCTGCCCCAGCATTTT. It yields the protein CASSSGTGYLLPQHF. The chain links TRBV27 to TRBJ1-5; TRBD1 agrees at 9 bases. The germline gives CDR1 MNHEY, CDR2 SMNVEV (reference sequence). This CDR3 is built from 15 residues. With 4 bases clipped from V and 9 bases from J, the junction kept 10 bases outside the gene matches.

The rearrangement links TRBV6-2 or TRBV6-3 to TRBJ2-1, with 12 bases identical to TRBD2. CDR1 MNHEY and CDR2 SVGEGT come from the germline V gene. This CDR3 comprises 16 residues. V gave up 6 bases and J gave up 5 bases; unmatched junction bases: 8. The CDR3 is CASRPTLAGGHNEQFF. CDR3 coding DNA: TGTGCCAGCAGGCCGACGCTAGCGGGAGGGCACAATGAGCAGTTCTTC.

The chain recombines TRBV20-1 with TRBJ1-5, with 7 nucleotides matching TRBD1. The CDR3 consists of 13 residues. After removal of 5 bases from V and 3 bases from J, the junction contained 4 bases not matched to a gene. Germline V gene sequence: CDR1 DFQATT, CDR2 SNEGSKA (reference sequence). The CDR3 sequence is CSAGQDYNQPQHF. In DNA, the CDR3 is TGCAGTGCTGGACAGGACTACAATCAGCCCCAGCATTTT.

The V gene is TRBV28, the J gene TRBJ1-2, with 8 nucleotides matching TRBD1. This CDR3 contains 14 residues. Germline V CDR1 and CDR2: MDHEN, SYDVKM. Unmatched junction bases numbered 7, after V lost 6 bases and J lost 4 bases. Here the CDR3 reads CASRDRVDSYGYTF. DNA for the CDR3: TGTGCCAGCAGGGACAGGGTCGACTCCTATGGCTACACCTTC.

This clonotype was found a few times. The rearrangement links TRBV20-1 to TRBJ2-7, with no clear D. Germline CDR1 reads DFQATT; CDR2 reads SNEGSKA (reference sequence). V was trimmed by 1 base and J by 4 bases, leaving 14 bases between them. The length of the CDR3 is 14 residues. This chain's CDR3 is CSARASFRLYEQYF. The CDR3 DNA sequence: TGCAGTGCTAGAGCCTCCTTCCGCCTGTACGAGCAGTACTTC.

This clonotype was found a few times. CDR3 protein: CASRPRGETDTQYF. The DNA of the CDR3 is TGTGCCAGCAGACCCAGGGGGGAAACAGATACGCAGTATTTT. J is TRBJ2-3 and V is TRBV12-3 or TRBV12-4; possible D gene TRBD1, 7 bases. V shed 6 bases and J shed 3 bases, with 13 bases lying between them. This CDR3 spans 14 amino acids.

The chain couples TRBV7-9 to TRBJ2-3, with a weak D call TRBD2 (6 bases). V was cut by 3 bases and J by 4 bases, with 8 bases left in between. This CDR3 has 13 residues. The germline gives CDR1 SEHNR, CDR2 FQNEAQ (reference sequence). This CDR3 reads CASSLSGADTQYF. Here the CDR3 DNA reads TGTGCCAGCAGCTTGTCGGGGGCAGATACGCAGTATTTT.

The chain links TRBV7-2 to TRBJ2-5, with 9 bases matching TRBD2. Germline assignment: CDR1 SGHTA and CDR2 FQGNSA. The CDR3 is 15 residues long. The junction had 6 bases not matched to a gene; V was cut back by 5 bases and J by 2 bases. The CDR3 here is CASSPRGGQQETQYF. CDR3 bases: TGTGCCAGCAGCCCGCGGGGGGGCCAGCAAGAGACCCAGTACTTC.

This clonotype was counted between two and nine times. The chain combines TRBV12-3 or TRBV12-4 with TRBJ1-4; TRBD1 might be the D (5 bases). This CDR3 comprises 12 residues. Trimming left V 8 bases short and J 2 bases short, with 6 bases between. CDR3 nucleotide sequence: TGTGCCAGCGGGGGTACTAATGAAAAACTGTTTTTT. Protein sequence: CASGGTNEKLFF.

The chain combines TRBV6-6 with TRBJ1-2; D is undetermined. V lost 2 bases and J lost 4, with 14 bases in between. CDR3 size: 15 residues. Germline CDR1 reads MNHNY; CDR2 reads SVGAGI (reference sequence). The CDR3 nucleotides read TGTGCCAGCAGTTACATTGTTAAGGACCCCTATGGCTACACCTTC. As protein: CASSYIVKDPYGYTF.

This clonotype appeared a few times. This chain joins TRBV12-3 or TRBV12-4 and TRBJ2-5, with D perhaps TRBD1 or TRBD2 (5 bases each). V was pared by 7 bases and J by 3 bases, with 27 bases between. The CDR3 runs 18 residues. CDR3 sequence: CASTYTGTPRAPKETQYF. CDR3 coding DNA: TGTGCCAGCACCTACACCGGGACCCCGCGGGCCCCGAAAGAGACCCAGTACTTC.

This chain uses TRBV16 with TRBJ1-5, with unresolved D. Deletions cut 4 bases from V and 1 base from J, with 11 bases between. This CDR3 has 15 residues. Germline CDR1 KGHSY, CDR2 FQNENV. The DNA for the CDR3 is TGTGCCAGCAGCCCCCGCACTCTCAGCAATCAGCCCCAGCATTTT. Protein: CASSPRTLSNQPQHF.

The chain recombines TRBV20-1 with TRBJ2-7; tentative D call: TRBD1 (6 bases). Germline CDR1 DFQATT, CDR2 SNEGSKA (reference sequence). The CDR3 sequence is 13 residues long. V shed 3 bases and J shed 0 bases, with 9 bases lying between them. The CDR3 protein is CSASGGSSYEQYF. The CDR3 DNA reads TGCAGTGCTAGTGGGGGCAGCTCCTACGAGCAGTACTTC.

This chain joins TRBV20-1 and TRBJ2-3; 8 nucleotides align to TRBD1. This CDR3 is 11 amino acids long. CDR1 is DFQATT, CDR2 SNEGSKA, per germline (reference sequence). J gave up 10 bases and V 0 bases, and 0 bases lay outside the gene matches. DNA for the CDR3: TGCAGTGCTAGAGAGGACAGGGCGCAGTATTTT. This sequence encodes CSAREDRAQYF.

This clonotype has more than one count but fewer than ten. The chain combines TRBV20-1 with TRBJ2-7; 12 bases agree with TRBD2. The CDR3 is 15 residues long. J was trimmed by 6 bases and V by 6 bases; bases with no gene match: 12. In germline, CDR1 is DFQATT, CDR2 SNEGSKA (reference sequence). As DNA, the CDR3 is TGCAGTGCCAGGGGCCCTAGCGGGAGGGGTAGCGAGCAGTACTTC. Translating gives CSARGPSGRGSEQYF.